A single sample is the source of the 12 T cell receptor beta chains below, sequenced in a study of lymphopenia after photon versus proton radiotherapy. The protocol was immunoSEQ multiplex PCR, while the TCRdb copy is restricted to in-frame clones and leaves out a portion. The profile covers 25,000 to 30,000 clones, with roughly four fifths appearing a single time and over 30% taken by the ten largest. Sample: peripheral blood, taken from a patient treated with photon-based radiotherapy. These receptors were obtained from a man aged 45 to 65 with gastric cancer.

Here the CDR3 reads CASSPPPGGPTYEQYV. Written as DNA, the CDR3 is TGTGCCAGCAGCCCACCCCCTGGAGGCCCTACCTACGAGCAGTACGTC. The chain joins TRBV5-6 to TRBJ2-7; perhaps TRBD2 as D (5 bases). The germline V and J ends were trimmed by 4 bases and 2 bases, with 19 bases remaining between them. Per germline, CDR1 SGHDT and CDR2 YYEEEE. This CDR3 has 16 amino acids.

The rearrangement links TRBV27 to TRBJ1-5; D is undetermined. The germline V gene has CDR1 MNHEY and CDR2 SMNVEV (reference sequence). V was clipped by 4 bases and J by 4 bases, with 17 bases between them. This CDR3 comprises 16 residues. The CDR3 reads CASSSSRRGINQPQHF. The CDR3 DNA follows: TGTGCCAGCAGTTCATCCCGACGCGGTATTAATCAGCCCCAGCATTTT.

This clone appeared a few times. This chain links TRBV4-1 with TRBJ2-7; a weak D match, TRBD1 (6 bases). CDR3 length: 16 residues. Trimming removed 0 bases at V and 4 bases at J, with 16 bases between. Germline V lookup: CDR1 MGHRA, CDR2 YSYEKL. The CDR3 loop is CASSQEAWDIYYEQYV. CDR3 sequence (DNA): TGCGCCAGCAGCCAAGAGGCCTGGGACATCTATTACGAGCAGTACGTC.

Only a few counts were recorded for this clone. The genes are TRBV9 and TRBJ2-3, with a possible D match to TRBD1 (6 bases). Germline V gene lookup returns CDR1 SGDLS and CDR2 YYNGEE. The V end lost 7 bases, the J end lost 1 base, and 13 bases lay between the germline ends. This CDR3 comprises 14 residues. This chain's CDR3 is CASSPGQRTDTQYF. The CDR3 DNA reads as TGTGCCAGCTCACCGGGACAACGCACAGATACGCAGTATTTT. Variable domain in full (rest from reference TRBV9 and TRBJ2-3): DSGVTQTPKHLITATGQRVTLRCSPRSGDLSVYWYQQSLDQGLQFLIQYYNGEERAKGNILERFSAQQFPDLHSELNLSSLELGDSALYFCASSPGQRTDTQYFGPGTRLTVL.

The CDR3 nucleotides are TGTGCCAGCAGCTTAGTTGCTAGCGTGGACAATGAGCAGTTCTTC. Translated: CASSLVASVDNEQFF. The V and J genes are TRBV11-2 and TRBJ2-1; TRBD2 is a possible D gene (6 bases). CDR3 length: 15 amino acids. Trimming took 1 base from V and 5 from J, leaving 12 bases between them. CDR1 is SGHAT and CDR2 is FQNNGV in the germline V gene. Drawing the rest from reference TRBV11-2 and TRBJ2-1, the complete variable domain is EAGVAQSPRYKIIEKRQSVAFWCNPISGHATLYWYQQILGQGPKLLIQFQNNGVVDDSQLPKDRFSAERLKGVDSTLKIQPAKLEDSAVYLCASSLVASVDNEQFFGPGTRLTVL.

This clone turned up a few times. This chain links TRBV27 with TRBJ1-6; TRBD1 is a possible D gene (6 bases). This CDR3 is built from 13 residues. Germline assignment: CDR1 MNHEY and CDR2 SMNVEV (reference sequence). V dropped 4 bases and J dropped 10 bases, with 11 bases sitting between them. CDR3: CASSYAGVSPLHF. As DNA, the CDR3 is TGTGCCAGCAGTTACGCAGGGGTCTCACCCCTCCACTTT.

The CDR3, as DNA: TGCGCCAGTAGAGGTAGTGGGGCTAACTATGGCTACACCTTC. This sequence encodes CASRGSGANYGYTF. The chain combines TRBV10-2 with TRBJ1-2; D gene unclear. Trimming took off 9 bases at V and 0 bases at J, with 14 bases between the two ends. CDR3 length: 14 residues. Germline-derived CDR1 and CDR2 are WSHSY and SAAADI.

The V and J genes are TRBV19 and TRBJ2-1; D is unresolved. This CDR3 is 14 amino acids long. Germline-derived CDR1 and CDR2 are LNHDA and SQIVND (reference sequence). The V gene lost 3 bases and the J gene lost 10 bases, with 16 bases spanning the gap. CDR3 protein: CASSIPLEFGEQFF. Here the CDR3 DNA reads TGTGCCAGTAGTATTCCCCTGGAATTTGGGGAGCAGTTCTTC.

The V call is TRBV5-1, the J call TRBJ1-1, with D unresolved. V was cut by 0 bases and J by 6 bases, with 12 bases left in between. The CDR3 runs 14 residues. Germline CDR1 is SGHRS and CDR2 is YFSETQ. This CDR3 is CASSLGILESEAFF. The CDR3 DNA reads TGCGCCAGCAGCTTGGGAATTCTGGAATCTGAAGCTTTCTTT.

This chain uses TRBV19 with TRBJ1-2; TRBD1 matches at 8 bases. CDR1 is LNHDA, CDR2 SQIVND, per germline (reference sequence). This CDR3 has 12 residues. The trim removed 5 bases at V and 6 bases at J, leaving 2 bases unmatched. For the CDR3, the DNA is TGTGCCAGTAGTTCAGGGGGCGATGGCTACACCTTC. This codes for CASSSGGDGYTF.

DNA for the CDR3: TGTGCCAGCGGACAGAGATCTCCTCCTAACTATGGCTACACCTTC. This sequence encodes CASGQRSPPNYGYTF. V usage is TRBV6-1 and J usage is TRBJ1-2; tentatively, D is TRBD1 (6 bases). The germline V gene encodes CDR1 MNHNS and CDR2 SASEGT. Between the trimmed V and J ends, which lost 8 bases and 0 bases, there was a span of 16 bases. This CDR3 comprises 15 residues.

The chain recombines TRBV15 with TRBJ2-1; D unclear. Per germline, CDR1 LNHNV and CDR2 YYDKDF (reference sequence). The germline V and J ends were trimmed by 0 bases and 7 bases, with 13 bases remaining between them. CDR3 length: 15 residues. The CDR3 nucleotides read TGTGCCACCAGCAGAGATGGGCTAGTGGGTAATGAGCAGTTCTTC. Its translation: CATSRDGLVGNEQFF.